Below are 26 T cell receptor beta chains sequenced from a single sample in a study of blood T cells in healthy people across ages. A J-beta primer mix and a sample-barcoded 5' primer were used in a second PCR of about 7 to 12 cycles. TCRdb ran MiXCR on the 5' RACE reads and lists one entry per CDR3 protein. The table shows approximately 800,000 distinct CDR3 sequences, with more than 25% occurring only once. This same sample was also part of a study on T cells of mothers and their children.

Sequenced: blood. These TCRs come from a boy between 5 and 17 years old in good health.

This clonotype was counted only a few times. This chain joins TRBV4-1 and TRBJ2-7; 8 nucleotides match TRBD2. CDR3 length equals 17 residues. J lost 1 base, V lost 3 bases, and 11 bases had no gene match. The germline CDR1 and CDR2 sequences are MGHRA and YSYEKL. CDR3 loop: CASSHPVERGKSYEQYF. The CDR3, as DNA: TGCGCCAGCAGCCACCCGGTCGAGCGGGGGAAGTCCTACGAGCAGTACTTC.

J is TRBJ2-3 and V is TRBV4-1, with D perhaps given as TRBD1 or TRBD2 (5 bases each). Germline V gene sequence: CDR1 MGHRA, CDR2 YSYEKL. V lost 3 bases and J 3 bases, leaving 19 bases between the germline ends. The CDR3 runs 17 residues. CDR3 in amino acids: CASSHYARQEGTDTQYF. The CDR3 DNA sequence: TGCGCCAGCAGCCATTACGCTCGGCAAGAGGGGACAGATACGCAGTATTTT.

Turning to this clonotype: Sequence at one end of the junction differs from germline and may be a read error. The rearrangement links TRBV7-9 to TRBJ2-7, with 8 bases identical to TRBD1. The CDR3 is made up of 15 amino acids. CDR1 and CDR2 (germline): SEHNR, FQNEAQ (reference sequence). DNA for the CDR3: TGTACCAGCAGCCTCCCGGGGAACAGGGGGTACGAGCAGTACTTC. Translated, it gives CTSSLPGNRGYEQYF.

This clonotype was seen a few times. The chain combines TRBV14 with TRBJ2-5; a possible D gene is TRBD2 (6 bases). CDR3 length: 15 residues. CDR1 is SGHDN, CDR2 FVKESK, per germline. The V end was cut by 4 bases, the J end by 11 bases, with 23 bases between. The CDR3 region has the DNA TGTGCCAGCAGCCCCCTAGACAGAACCTCGGGGGTGCAGTACTTC. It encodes CASSPLDRTSGVQYF.

CDR3 residues: CASSPVSGDGEKLFF. For the CDR3, the DNA is TGTGCCAGCAGCCCGGTTTCAGGGGACGGTGAAAAACTGTTTTTT. The J gene is TRBJ1-4, the V gene TRBV7-9, with D possibly being TRBD1 (6 bases). V was cut by 5 bases and J by 7 bases, with 17 bases left in between. Germline values: CDR1 SEHNR, CDR2 FQNEAQ (reference sequence). The CDR3 is 15 residues long. Variable domain in full (rest from reference TRBV7-9 and TRBJ1-4): DTGVSQNPRHKITKRGQNVTFRCDPISEHNRLYWYRQTLGQGPEFLTYFQNEAQLEKSRLLSDRFSAERPKGSFSTLEIQRTEQGDSAMYLCASSPVSGDGEKLFFGSGTQLSVL.

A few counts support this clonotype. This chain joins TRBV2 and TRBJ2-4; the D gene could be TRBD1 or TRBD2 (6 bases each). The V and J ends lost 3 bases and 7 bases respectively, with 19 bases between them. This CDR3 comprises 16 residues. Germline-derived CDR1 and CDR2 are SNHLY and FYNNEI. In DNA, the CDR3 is TGTGCCAGCAGTGATAGGGGGGCCCCCAAAAAGAACATTCAGTACTTC. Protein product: CASSDRGAPKKNIQYF.

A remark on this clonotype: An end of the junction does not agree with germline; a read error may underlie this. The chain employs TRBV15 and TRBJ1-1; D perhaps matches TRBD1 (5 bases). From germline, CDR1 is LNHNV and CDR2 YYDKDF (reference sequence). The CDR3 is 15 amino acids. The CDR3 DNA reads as TGTGCCACCCGCAGAACCCGGGGGGGGGGCACTGAAGCTTTCTTT. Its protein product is CATRRTRGGGTEAFF. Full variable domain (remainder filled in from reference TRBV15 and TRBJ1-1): DAMVIQNPRYQVTQFGKPVTLSCSQTLNHNVMYWYQQKSSQAPKLLFHYYDKDFNNEADTPDNFQSRRPNTSFCFLDIRSPGLGDTAMYLCATRRTRGGGTEAFFGQGTRLTVV.

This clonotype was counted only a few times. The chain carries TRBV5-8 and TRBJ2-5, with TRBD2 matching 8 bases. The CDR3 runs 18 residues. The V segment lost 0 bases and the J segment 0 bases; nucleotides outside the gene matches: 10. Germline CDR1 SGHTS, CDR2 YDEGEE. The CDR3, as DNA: TGTGCCAGCAGCTTGGGGTCTAGCGGGTCCTCGTACCAAGAGACCCAGTACTTC. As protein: CASSLGSSGSSYQETQYF.

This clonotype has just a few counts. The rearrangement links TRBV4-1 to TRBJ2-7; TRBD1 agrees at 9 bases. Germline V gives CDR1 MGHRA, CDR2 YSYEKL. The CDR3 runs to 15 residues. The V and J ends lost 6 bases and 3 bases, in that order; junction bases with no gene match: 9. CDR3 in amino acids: CASRPTGGAGYEQYF. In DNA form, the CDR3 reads TGCGCCAGCAGACCTACAGGGGGCGCTGGCTACGAGCAGTACTTC.

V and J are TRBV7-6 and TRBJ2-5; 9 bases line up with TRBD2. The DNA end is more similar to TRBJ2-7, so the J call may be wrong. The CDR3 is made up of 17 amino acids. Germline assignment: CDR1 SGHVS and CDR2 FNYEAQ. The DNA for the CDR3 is TGTGCCAGCAGCTTAGAATCCGGACTAGCGTTTTCCTACGAGCAGTACTTC. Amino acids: CASSLESGLAFSYEQYF.

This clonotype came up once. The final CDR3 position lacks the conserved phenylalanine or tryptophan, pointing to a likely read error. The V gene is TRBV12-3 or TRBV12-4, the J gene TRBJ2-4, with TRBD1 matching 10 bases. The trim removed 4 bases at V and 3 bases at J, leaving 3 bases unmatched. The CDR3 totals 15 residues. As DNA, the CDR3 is TGTGCCAGCAGTTGGACAGGGGGTGGCAAAAACATTCAGTACGTC. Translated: CASSWTGGGKNIQYV.

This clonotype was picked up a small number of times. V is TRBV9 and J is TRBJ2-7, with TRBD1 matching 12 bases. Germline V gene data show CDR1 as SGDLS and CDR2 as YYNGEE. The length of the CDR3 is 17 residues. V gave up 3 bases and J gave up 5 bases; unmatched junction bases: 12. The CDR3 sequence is CASSDYPGTGGFNEQYF. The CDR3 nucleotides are TGTGCCAGCAGCGACTACCCTGGGACAGGGGGCTTCAACGAGCAGTACTTC.

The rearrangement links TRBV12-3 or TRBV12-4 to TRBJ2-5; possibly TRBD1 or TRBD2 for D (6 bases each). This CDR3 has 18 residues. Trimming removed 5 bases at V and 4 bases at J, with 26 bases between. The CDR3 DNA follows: TGTGCCAGCAGTGCCAAGGACATCACCTCCAAGGGGGGAGAGACCCAGTACTTC. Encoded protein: CASSAKDITSKGGETQYF.

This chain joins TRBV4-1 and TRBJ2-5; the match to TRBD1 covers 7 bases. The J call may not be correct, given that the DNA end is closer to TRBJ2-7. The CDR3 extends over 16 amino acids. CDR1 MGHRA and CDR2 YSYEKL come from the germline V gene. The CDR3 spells CASSPQPPGGSYEQYF. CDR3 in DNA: TGCGCCAGCAGCCCCCAACCCCCAGGGGGCTCCTACGAGCAGTACTTC.

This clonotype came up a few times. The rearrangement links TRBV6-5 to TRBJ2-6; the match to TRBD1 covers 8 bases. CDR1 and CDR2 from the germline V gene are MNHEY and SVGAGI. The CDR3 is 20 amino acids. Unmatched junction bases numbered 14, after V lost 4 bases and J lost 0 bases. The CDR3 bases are TGTGCCAGCAGTTCTTCATACAGGGGGAATCCTGCCTCTGGGGCCAACGTCCTGACTTTC. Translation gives CASSSSYRGNPASGANVLTF.

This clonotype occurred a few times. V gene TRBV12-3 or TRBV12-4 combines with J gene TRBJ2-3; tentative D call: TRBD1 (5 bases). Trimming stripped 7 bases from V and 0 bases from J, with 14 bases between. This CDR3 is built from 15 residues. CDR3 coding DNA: TGTGCCAGCACCCGAGACAGAATGAGCACAGATACGCAGTATTTT. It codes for CASTRDRMSTDTQYF.

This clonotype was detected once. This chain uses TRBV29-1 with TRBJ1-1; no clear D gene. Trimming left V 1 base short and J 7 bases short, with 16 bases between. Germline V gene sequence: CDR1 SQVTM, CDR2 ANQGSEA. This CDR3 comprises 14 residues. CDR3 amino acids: CSVEVHLAPIEAFF. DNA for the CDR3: TGCAGCGTTGAAGTCCATCTGGCTCCGATTGAAGCTTTCTTT. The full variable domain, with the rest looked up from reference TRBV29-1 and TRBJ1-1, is SAVISQKPSRDICQRGTSLTIQCQVDSQVTMMFWYRQQPGQSLTLIATANQGSEATYESGFVIDKFPISRPNLTFSTLTVSNMSPEDSSIYLCSVEVHLAPIEAFFGQGTRLTVV.

This CDR3 reads CASSRTVGSNYGYTF. The CDR3 DNA reads TGTGCCAGCAGCCGGACGGTGGGATCCAACTATGGCTACACCTTC. The chain joins TRBV5-6 to TRBJ1-2; D not certain. Germline CDR1 is SGHDT and CDR2 is YYEEEE. The V end was cut by 4 bases, the J end by 2 bases, with 15 bases between. The CDR3 loop spans 15 amino acids.

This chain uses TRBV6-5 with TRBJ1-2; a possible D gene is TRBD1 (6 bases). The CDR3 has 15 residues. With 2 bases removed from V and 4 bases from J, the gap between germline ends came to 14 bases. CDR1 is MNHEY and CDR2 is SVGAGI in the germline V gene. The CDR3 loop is CASSYTELGAYGYTF. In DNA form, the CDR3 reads TGTGCCAGCAGTTACACGGAGTTGGGGGCCTATGGCTACACCTTC.

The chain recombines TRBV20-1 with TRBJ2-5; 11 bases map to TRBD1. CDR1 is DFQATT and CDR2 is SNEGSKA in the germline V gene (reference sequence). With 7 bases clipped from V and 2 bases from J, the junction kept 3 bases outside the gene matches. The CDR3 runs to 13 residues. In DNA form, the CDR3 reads TGCAGTGTTCGGGACAGGGGGCAAGAGACCCAGTACTTC. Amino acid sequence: CSVRDRGQETQYF.

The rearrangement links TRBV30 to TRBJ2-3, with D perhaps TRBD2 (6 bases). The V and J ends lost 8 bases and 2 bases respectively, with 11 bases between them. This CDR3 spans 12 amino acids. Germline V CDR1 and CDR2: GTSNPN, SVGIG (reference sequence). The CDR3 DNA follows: TGTGCCCGGGGCGGGATCACAGATACGCAGTATTTT. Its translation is CARGGITDTQYF.

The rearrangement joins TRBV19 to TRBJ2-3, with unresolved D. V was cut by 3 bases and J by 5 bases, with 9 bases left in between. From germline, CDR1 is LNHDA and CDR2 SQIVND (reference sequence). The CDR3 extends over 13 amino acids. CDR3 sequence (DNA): TGTGCCAGTAGTATTCGTGAAGTAGATACGCAGTATTTT. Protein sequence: CASSIREVDTQYF.

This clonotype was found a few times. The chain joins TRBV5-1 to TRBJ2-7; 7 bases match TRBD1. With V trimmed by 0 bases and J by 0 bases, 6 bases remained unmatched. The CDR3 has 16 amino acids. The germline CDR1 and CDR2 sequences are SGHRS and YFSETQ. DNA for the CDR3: TGCGCCAGCAGCTTGGCCAGGGACAGCATCTCCTACGAGCAGTACTTC. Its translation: CASSLARDSISYEQYF.

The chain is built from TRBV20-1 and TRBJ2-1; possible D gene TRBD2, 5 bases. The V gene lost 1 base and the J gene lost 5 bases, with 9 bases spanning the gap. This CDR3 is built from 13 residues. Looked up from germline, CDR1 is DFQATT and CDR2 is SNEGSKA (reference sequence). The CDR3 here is CSARGGADNEQFF. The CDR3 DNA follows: TGCAGTGCTAGAGGGGGAGCGGACAATGAGCAGTTCTTC.

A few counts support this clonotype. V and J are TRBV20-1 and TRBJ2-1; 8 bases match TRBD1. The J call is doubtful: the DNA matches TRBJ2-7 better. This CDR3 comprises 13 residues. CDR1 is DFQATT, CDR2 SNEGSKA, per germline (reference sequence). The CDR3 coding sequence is TGCAGTGCTAGAGAGGACAGGGACTACGAGCAGTACTTC. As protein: CSAREDRDYEQYF.

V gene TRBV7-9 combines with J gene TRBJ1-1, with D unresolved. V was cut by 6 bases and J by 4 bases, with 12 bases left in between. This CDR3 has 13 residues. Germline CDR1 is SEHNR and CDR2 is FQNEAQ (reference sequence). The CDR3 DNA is TGTGCCAGCAGTACAGCAATGAGCACTGAAGCTTTCTTT. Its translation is CASSTAMSTEAFF.